These 9 T cell receptor beta chains share one sample of origin, sequenced in a study of identical twins (TCRdb year 2016). Libraries came from 5' RACE. TCRdb lists the instrument as Illumina HiSeq 2000. TCRdb redid the processing of the public reads, applying fastp at Q25 and MiXCR, and retained in-frame beta chains. Rows matching on CDR3 protein sequence are summarized as one entry with the most common DNA and genes. The sample table shows some 250,000 distinct CDR3 sequences, and about 12% are seen once. About 3.9% of the sample is in the top ten clones. The same data also contributed to another study, on yellow fever vaccine responses in identical twins.

The sequenced material came from memory (CD45RO+) T cells sorted from blood. Sample cell subset or site, as interpreted from the label and publication: CD45RO+ enriched T cells. The source is a young woman in good health.

This clonotype was recorded a few times. The chain is built from TRBV11-2 and TRBJ2-2, with a weak D call TRBD2 (6 bases). The CDR3 is 16 residues long. Germline V lookup: CDR1 SGHAT, CDR2 FQNNGV. The V end was cut by 5 bases, the J end by 0 bases, with 13 bases between. CDR3 region: CASSAREVTNTGELFF. The CDR3 nucleotides are TGTGCCAGCAGCGCCAGGGAGGTTACGAACACCGGGGAGCTGTTTTTT.

This clonotype has only a few counts. The V gene is TRBV7-2, the J gene TRBJ2-3; 14 bases align to TRBD2. This CDR3 is built from 16 residues. Germline V lookup: CDR1 SGHTA, CDR2 FQGNSA. Trimming at V came to 4 bases and at J to 4 bases, leaving 4 bases not matched to a gene. The CDR3 sequence: CASSSSGLAGADTQYF. The CDR3 DNA reads TGTGCCAGCAGCTCATCGGGACTAGCGGGGGCAGATACGCAGTATTTT.

The V gene is TRBV12-1, the J gene TRBJ2-6; the table's D call, TRBD1, has no DNA check behind it. TRBV12-1 is a documented pseudogene. The CDR3 consists of 18 residues. DNA of the CDR3: TGTGCCAGCAGCTTCCCCGGGACAGGAGGCTCTGGGGCCAACGTCCTGACTTTC. Protein: CASSFPGTGGSGANVLTF.

This clonotype was picked up many times. V and J are TRBV10-3 and TRBJ2-3, with a weak D call TRBD1 (5 bases). The CDR3 spans 14 residues. The ends were cut back, 4 bases at V and 5 bases at J, with 13 bases in the middle. CDR1 and CDR2 from the germline V gene are ENHRY and SYGVKD. The CDR3 region is CAISGSGLEDTQYF. The CDR3 DNA reads as TGTGCCATCAGTGGGTCAGGGTTGGAAGATACGCAGTATTTT.

J is TRBJ2-7 and V is TRBV5-1, with 11 positions matching TRBD2. CDR3 length equals 15 residues. V trimming: 4 bases; J trimming: 4 bases; junction bases outside the gene matches: 7. Per germline, CDR1 SGHRS and CDR2 YFSETQ. The CDR3 loop reads CASSPGVAGGYEQYF. CDR3 coding DNA: TGCGCCAGCAGCCCCGGGGTAGCGGGGGGGTACGAGCAGTACTTC.

The rearrangement links TRBV7-9 to TRBJ2-5; TRBD1 matches 7 bases. This CDR3 is 15 amino acids long. V shed 8 bases, J shed 2 bases, and the junction held 11 bases outside the gene matches. CDR1 is SEHNR, CDR2 FQNEAQ, per germline (reference sequence). Here the CDR3 reads CASRGQDKPQETQYF. In nucleotides, the CDR3 is TGTGCCAGCCGTGGACAGGACAAACCACAAGAGACCCAGTACTTC.

There are a few counts of this clonotype. The chain carries TRBV7-2 and TRBJ2-5, with 7 bases identical to TRBD2. In germline, CDR1 is SGHTA, CDR2 FQGNSA. V lost 5 bases to trimming and J lost 7 bases; unmatched junction nucleotides: 16. The CDR3 spans 16 residues. This CDR3 is CASSPPTGGGSGTQYF. In nucleotides, the CDR3 is TGTGCCAGCAGCCCCCCCACGGGGGGAGGGAGCGGGACCCAGTACTTC. The entire variable domain, with the rest obtained from reference TRBV7-2 and TRBJ2-5, is as follows: GAGVSQSPSNKVTEKGKDVELRCDPISGHTALYWYRQSLGQGLEFLIYFQGNSAPDKSGLPSDRFSAERTGGSVSTLTIQRTQQEDSAVYLCASSPPTGGGSGTQYFGPGTRLLVL.

This clonotype was detected only a few times. The chain carries TRBV20-1 and TRBJ2-1; D gene unclear. Germline V lookup: CDR1 DFQATT, CDR2 SNEGSKA (reference sequence). The CDR3 totals 10 residues. Trimming shortened V by 6 bases and J by 8 bases, and 8 bases separated the two germline ends. CDR3: CSATRDEQFF. The CDR3 DNA follows: TGCAGTGCAACACGGGATGAGCAGTTCTTC.

A few counts support this clonotype. The V gene is TRBV20-1, the J gene TRBJ2-1; D may correspond to TRBD1 or TRBD2 (5 bases each). The CDR3 is 14 amino acids. V lost 0 bases and J 6 bases, leaving 12 bases between the germline ends. CDR1 is DFQATT, CDR2 SNEGSKA, per germline (reference sequence). The DNA of the CDR3 is TGCAGTGCTAGAGACCTGGGACGGTTCAATGAGCAGTTCTTC. Its protein is CSARDLGRFNEQFF.